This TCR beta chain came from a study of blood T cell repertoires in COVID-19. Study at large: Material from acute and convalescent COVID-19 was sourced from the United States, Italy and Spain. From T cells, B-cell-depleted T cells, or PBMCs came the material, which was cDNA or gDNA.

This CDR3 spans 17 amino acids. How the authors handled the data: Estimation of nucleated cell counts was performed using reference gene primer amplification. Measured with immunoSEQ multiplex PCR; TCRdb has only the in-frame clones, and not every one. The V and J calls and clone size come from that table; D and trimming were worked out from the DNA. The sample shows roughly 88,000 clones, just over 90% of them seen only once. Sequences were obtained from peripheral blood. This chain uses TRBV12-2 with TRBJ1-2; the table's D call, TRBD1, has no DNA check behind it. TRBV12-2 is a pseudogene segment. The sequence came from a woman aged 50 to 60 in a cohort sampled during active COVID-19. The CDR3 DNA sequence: TGTGCAAGTCGCTTAGTCCCGGGACAGGGATTTCACTATGGCTACACCTTC. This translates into CASRLVPGQGFHYGYTF.